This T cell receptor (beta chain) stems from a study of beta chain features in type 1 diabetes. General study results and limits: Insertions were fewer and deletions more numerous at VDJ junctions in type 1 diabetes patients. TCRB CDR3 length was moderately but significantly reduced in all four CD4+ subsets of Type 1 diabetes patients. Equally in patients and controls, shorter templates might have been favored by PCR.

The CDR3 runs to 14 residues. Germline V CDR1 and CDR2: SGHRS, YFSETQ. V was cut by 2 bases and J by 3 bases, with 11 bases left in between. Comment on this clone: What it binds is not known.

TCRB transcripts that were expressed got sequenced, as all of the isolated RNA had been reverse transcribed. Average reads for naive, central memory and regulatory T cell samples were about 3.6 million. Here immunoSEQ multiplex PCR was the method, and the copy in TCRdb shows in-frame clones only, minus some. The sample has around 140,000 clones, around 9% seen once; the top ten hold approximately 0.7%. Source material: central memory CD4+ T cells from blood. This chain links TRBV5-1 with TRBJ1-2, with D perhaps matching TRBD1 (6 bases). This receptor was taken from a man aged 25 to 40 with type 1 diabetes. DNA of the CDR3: TGCGCCAGCAGCTTCGCGGGGGCTGACTATGGCTACACCTTC. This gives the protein CASSFAGADYGYTF.